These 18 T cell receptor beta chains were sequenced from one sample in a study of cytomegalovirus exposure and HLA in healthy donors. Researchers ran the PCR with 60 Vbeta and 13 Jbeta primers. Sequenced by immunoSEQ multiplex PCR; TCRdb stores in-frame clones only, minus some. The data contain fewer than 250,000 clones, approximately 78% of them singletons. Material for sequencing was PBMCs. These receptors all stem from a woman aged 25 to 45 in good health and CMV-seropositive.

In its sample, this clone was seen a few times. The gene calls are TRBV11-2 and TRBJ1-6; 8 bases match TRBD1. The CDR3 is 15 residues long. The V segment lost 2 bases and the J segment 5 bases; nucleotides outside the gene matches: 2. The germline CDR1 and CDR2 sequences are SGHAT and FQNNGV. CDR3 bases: TGTGCCAGCAGCTTACTGGACAGGGATAATTCACCCCTCCACTTT. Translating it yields CASSLLDRDNSPLHF.

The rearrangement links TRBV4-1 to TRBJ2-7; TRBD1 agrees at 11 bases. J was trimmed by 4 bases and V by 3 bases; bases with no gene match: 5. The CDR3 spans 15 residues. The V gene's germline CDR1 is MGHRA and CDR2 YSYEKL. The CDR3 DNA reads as TGCGCCAGCAGCCAGGGACAGGGGGTGGTATACGAGCAGTACTTC. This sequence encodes CASSQGQGVVYEQYF.

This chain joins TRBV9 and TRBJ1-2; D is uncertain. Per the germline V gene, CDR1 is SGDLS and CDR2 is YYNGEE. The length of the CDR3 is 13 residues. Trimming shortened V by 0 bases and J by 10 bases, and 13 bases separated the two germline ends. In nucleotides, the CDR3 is TGTGCCAGCAGCGTAGACAGTTTTCGAGACTACACCTTC. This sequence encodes CASSVDSFRDYTF.

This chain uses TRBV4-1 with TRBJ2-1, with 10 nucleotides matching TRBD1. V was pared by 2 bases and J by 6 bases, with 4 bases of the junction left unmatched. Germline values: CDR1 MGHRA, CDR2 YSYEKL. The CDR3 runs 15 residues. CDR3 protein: CASSQSDRGRNEQFF. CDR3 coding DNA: TGCGCCAGCAGCCAATCCGACAGGGGGCGCAATGAGCAGTTCTTC.

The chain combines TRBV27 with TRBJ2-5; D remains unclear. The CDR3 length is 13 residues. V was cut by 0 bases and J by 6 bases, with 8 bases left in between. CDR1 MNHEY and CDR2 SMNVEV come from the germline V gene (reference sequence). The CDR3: CASSLSPLQTQYF. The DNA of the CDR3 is TGTGCCAGCAGTTTATCGCCCCTACAGACCCAGTACTTC.

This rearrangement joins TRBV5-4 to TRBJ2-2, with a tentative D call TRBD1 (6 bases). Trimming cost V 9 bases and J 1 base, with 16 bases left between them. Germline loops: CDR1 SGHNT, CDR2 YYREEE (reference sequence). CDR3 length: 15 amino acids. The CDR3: CATNRWGQNTGELFF. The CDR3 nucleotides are TGTGCCACCAATAGGTGGGGACAGAACACCGGGGAGCTGTTTTTT.

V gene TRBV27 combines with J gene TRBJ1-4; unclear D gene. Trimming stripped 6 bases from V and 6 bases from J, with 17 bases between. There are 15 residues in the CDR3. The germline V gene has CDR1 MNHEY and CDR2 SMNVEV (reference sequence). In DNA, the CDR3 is TGTGCCAGCAGGCCGCCCGGAGGGAGGTATGAAAAACTGTTTTTT. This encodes CASRPPGGRYEKLFF.

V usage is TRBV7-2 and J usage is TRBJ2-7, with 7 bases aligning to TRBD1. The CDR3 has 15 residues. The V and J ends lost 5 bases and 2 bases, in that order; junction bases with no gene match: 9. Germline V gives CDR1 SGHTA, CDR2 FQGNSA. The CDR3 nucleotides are TGTGCCAGCAGCGCTGGGACAGTCACCCCCTACGAGCAGTACTTC. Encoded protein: CASSAGTVTPYEQYF.

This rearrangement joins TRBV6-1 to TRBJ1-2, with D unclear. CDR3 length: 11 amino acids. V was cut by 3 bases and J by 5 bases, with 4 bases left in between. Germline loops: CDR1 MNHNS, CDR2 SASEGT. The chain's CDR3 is CASSDQYGYTF. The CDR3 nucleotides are TGTGCCAGCAGTGATCAATATGGCTACACCTTC.

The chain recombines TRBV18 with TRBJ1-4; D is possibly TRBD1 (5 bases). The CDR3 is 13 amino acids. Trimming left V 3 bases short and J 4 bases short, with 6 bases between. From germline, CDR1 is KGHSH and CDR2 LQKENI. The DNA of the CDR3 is TGTGCCAGCTCACCGACAGATAATGAAAAACTGTTTTTT. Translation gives CASSPTDNEKLFF.

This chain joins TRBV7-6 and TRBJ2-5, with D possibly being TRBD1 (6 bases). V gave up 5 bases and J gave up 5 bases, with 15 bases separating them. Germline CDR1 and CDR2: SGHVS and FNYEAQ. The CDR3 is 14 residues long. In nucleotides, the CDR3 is TGTGCCAGCAGCCCTACACAGGGATCGGAGACCCAGTACTTC. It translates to CASSPTQGSETQYF.

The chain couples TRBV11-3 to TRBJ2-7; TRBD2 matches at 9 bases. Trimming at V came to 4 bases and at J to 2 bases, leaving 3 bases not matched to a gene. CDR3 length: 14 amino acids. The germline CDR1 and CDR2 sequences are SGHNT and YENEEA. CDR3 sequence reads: CASSSTSGAYEQYF. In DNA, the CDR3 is TGTGCCAGCAGCTCGACTAGCGGAGCCTACGAGCAGTACTTC.

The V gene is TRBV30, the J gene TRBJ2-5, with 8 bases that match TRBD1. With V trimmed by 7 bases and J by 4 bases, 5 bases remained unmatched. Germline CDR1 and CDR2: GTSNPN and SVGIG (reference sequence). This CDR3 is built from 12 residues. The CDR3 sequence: CAFRQGRETQYF. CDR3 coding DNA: TGTGCCTTTCGACAGGGGAGAGAGACCCAGTACTTC.

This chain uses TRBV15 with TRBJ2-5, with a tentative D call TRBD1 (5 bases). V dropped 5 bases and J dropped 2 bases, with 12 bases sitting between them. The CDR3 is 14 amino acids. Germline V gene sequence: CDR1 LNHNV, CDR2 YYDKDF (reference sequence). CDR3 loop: CATSARQRQETQYF. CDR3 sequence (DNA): TGTGCCACCAGCGCAAGACAGAGACAAGAGACCCAGTACTTC.

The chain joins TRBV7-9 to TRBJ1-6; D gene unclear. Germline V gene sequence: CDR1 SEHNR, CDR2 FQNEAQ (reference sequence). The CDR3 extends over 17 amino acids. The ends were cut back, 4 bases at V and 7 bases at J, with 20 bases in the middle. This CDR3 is CASSSRPSEGLNSPLHF. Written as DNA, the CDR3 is TGTGCCAGCAGCTCTAGGCCGTCCGAGGGCCTAAATTCACCCCTCCACTTT.

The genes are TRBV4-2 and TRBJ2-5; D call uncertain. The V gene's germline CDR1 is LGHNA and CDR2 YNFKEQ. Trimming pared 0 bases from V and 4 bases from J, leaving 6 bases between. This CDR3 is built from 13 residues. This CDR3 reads CASSQERGETQYF. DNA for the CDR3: TGTGCCAGCAGCCAAGAACGAGGAGAGACCCAGTACTTC.

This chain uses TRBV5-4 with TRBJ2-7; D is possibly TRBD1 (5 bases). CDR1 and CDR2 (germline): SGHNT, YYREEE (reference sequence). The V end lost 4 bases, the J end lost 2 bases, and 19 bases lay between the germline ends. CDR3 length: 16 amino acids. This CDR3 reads CASSPVGPGPPYEQYF. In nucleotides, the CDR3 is TGTGCCAGCAGCCCAGTCGGGCCAGGGCCCCCCTACGAGCAGTACTTC.

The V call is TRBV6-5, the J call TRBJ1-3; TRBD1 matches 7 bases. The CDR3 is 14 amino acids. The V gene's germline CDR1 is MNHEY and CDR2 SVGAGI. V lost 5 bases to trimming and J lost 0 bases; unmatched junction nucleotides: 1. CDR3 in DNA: TGTGCCAGCAGTCCAGGGGGCTCTGGAAACACCATATATTTT. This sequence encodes CASSPGGSGNTIYF.